This passage covers 30 T cell receptor beta chains from one sample sequenced in a study of blood T cell repertoires in COVID-19. Measured with immunoSEQ multiplex PCR; TCRdb has only the in-frame clones, and not every one. The table lists tens of thousands of clones, 75% to 90% of them singletons. Material: peripheral blood. The receptors here all came from an elderly woman with acute or convalescent COVID-19.

The V call is TRBV7-2, the J call TRBJ2-6; TRBD2 agrees at 7 bases. Trimming at V came to 4 bases and at J to 3 bases, leaving 3 bases not matched to a gene. The CDR3 contains 15 residues. CDR1 SGHTA and CDR2 FQGNSA come from the germline V gene. The CDR3 region is CASSSSGVGANVLTF. As DNA, the CDR3 is TGTGCCAGCAGCTCAAGCGGGGTTGGGGCCAACGTCCTGACTTTC. Drawing the rest from reference TRBV7-2 and TRBJ2-6, the complete variable domain is GAGVSQSPSNKVTEKGKDVELRCDPISGHTALYWYRQSLGQGLEFLIYFQGNSAPDKSGLPSDRFSAERTGGSVSTLTIQRTQQEDSAVYLCASSSSGVGANVLTFGAGSRLTVL.

The V gene is TRBV10-3, the J gene TRBJ2-3, with a weak D call TRBD1 (6 bases). CDR3 length: 15 amino acids. The ends were cut back, 3 bases at V and 1 base at J, with 11 bases in the middle. Germline CDR1 and CDR2: ENHRY and SYGVKD. The CDR3 DNA sequence: TGTGCCATCAGTGACCCGACAGGACGCACAGATACGCAGTATTTT. It yields the protein CAISDPTGRTDTQYF.

This CDR3 reads CASSPHGREGNEQFF. The CDR3 region has the DNA TGTGCCAGCAGCCCCCACGGGCGGGAGGGCAATGAGCAGTTCTTC. The chain employs TRBV5-5 and TRBJ2-1, with 9 bases that match TRBD2. The germline CDR1 and CDR2 sequences are SGHKS and YYEKEE (reference sequence). CDR3 length: 15 amino acids. With 4 bases clipped from V and 6 bases from J, the junction kept 8 bases outside the gene matches.

The V and J genes are TRBV5-8 and TRBJ2-3; 8 nucleotides agree with TRBD2. Looked up from germline, CDR1 is SGHTS and CDR2 is YDEGEE. Trimming cost V 4 bases and J 0 bases; bases outside gene matches: 4. There are 15 residues in the CDR3. For the CDR3, the DNA is TGTGCCAGCAGCATTAGCGGGGCCAGCACAGATACGCAGTATTTT. This sequence encodes CASSISGASTDTQYF.

The V call is TRBV7-8, the J call TRBJ1-6; possibly TRBD1 for D (6 bases). Germline CDR1 is SGHVS and CDR2 is FQNEAQ. V gave up 5 bases and J gave up 8 bases, with 16 bases separating them. CDR3 size: 15 residues. CDR3 DNA: TGTGCCAGCAGCAAATACAGGGATCTCGATTCACCCCTCCACTTT. Amino acid sequence: CASSKYRDLDSPLHF.

The chain uses TRBV4-1 and TRBJ1-1; perhaps TRBD1 as D (5 bases). The germline CDR1 and CDR2 sequences are MGHRA and YSYEKL. There are 15 residues in the CDR3. The V end lost 3 bases, the J end lost 3 bases, and 14 bases lay between the germline ends. The CDR3 here is CASSHKNGGDTEAFF. The CDR3 region has the DNA TGCGCCAGCAGCCATAAAAACGGGGGTGACACTGAAGCTTTCTTT.

This rearrangement joins TRBV19 to TRBJ2-3, with D possibly TRBD2 on 6 matching bases. Trimming removed 3 bases from V and 4 bases from J, with 17 bases in between. The CDR3 totals 16 residues. CDR1 is LNHDA, CDR2 SQIVND, per germline (reference sequence). This CDR3 reads CASSIGGGPGADTQYF. The CDR3 DNA is TGTGCCAGTAGTATTGGGGGAGGCCCTGGCGCAGATACGCAGTATTTT.

The chain employs TRBV4-1 and TRBJ2-1; the D gene is possibly TRBD2 (6 bases). The germline CDR1 and CDR2 sequences are MGHRA and YSYEKL. CDR3 length: 21 residues. Trimming cost V 3 bases and J 0 bases, with 27 bases left between them. CDR3 in amino acids: CASSHPRDLPGLASSYNEQFF. CDR3 nucleotides: TGCGCCAGCAGCCACCCCCGGGATTTACCGGGACTGGCAAGCTCCTACAATGAGCAGTTCTTC.

The rearrangement joins TRBV5-6 to TRBJ1-3; TRBD1 matches at 9 bases. Germline lookup yields CDR1 SGHDT and CDR2 YYEEEE. V gave up 4 bases and J gave up 2 bases; unmatched junction bases: 4. This CDR3 region has 15 residues. The CDR3 sequence: CASSMGQGAGNTIYF. In nucleotides, the CDR3 is TGTGCCAGCAGCATGGGACAGGGCGCTGGAAACACCATATATTTT.

This clone was observed a handful of times. The chain uses TRBV6-6 and TRBJ2-3, with D perhaps matching TRBD1 (6 bases). Germline CDR1 MNHNY, CDR2 SVGAGI (reference sequence). Trimming pared 6 bases from V and 0 bases from J, leaving 13 bases between. CDR3 size: 15 residues. CDR3 amino acids: CASRENRDSTDTQYF. The CDR3 nucleotides read TGTGCCAGCAGGGAGAACAGGGACAGCACAGATACGCAGTATTTT.

This clone was observed a few times. This rearrangement joins TRBV12-5 to TRBJ1-4, with D uncertain. V gave up 0 bases and J gave up 3 bases, with 14 bases separating them. CDR3 size: 17 residues. CDR1 is LGHNT and CDR2 is FRNRAP in the germline V gene. The CDR3 DNA reads TGTGCTAGTGGTTTGGTACATATCGGGATTGCTAATGAAAAACTGTTTTTT. As protein: CASGLVHIGIANEKLFF.

The chain combines TRBV2 with TRBJ2-1; 10 nucleotides line up with TRBD2. This CDR3 is 14 amino acids long. J gave up 7 bases and V 4 bases, and 4 bases lay outside the gene matches. Germline V gene sequence: CDR1 SNHLY, CDR2 FYNNEI. The CDR3 DNA reads TGTGCCAGCAGTGTAGCGGGGGGATGGAATGAGCAGTTCTTC. Its translation is CASSVAGGWNEQFF.

This chain joins TRBV27 and TRBJ1-1; TRBD1 might be the D (6 bases). The CDR3 covers 14 residues. From germline, CDR1 is MNHEY and CDR2 SMNVEV (reference sequence). V lost 5 bases, J lost 6 bases, and 16 bases lay in between. The chain's CDR3 is CASSPPTGYSEAFF. CDR3 nucleotide sequence: TGTGCCAGCAGTCCTCCAACAGGGTACTCTGAAGCTTTCTTT.

This sequence joins TRBV15 and TRBJ1-6; a weak D match, TRBD1 (6 bases). This CDR3 has 16 residues. Germline V gives CDR1 LNHNV, CDR2 YYDKDF (reference sequence). Trimming stripped 0 bases from V and 7 bases from J, with 13 bases between. The CDR3 sequence is CATSREATGKNSPLHF. The DNA for the CDR3 is TGTGCCACCAGCAGAGAGGCCACAGGGAAGAATTCACCCCTCCACTTT.

This clone has just a few counts. The rearrangement uses TRBV18 and TRBJ1-1; TRBD1 agrees at 7 bases. Germline CDR1 reads KGHSH; CDR2 reads LQKENI. The CDR3 loop spans 13 amino acids. V was clipped by 6 bases and J by 11 bases; unmatched bases: 12. The CDR3 protein is CASSPTGRFLAFF. CDR3 coding DNA: TGTGCCAGCTCCCCGACAGGGAGGTTTTTGGCTTTCTTT. Together with reference TRBV18 and TRBJ1-1, the CDR3 gives the full variable domain: NAGVMQNPRHLVRRRGQEARLRCSPMKGHSHVYWYRQLPEEGLKFMVYLQKENIIDESGMPKERFSAEFPKEGPSILRIQQVVRGDSAAYFCASSPTGRFLAFFGQGTRLTVV.

The V call is TRBV19, the J call TRBJ2-3; 15 bases map to TRBD2. This CDR3 contains 17 residues. J gave up 2 bases and V 4 bases, and 4 bases lay outside the gene matches. Germline lookup yields CDR1 LNHDA and CDR2 SQIVND (reference sequence). The CDR3 bases are TGTGCCAGTAGTACCGGACTAGCGGGGGGGTACACAGATACGCAGTATTTT. Translation: CASSTGLAGGYTDTQYF. Looking up the rest from reference TRBV19 and TRBJ2-3 gives the full variable domain: DGGITQSPKYLFRKEGQNVTLSCEQNLNHDAMYWYRQDPGQGLRLIYYSQIVNDFQKGDIAEGYSVSREKKESFPLTVTSAQKNPTAFYLCASSTGLAGGYTDTQYFGPGTRLTVL.

The chain uses TRBV19 and TRBJ2-5; the match to TRBD2 covers 13 bases. The CDR3 sequence is 17 residues long. Unmatched junction bases numbered 6, after V lost 5 bases and J lost 0 bases. Looked up from germline, CDR1 is LNHDA and CDR2 is SQIVND (reference sequence). In DNA form, the CDR3 reads TGTGCCAGTAGTTTTGGACTAGCGGGGGCGTACCAAGAGACCCAGTACTTC. Its protein is CASSFGLAGAYQETQYF.

This chain links TRBV7-2 with TRBJ2-2; TRBD2 aligns across 10 bases. This CDR3 spans 17 amino acids. Germline V gives CDR1 SGHTA, CDR2 FQGNSA. Losses at the gene ends were 5 bases for V and 3 bases for J; bases not matched to a gene: 9. CDR3 in DNA: TGTGCCAGCAGCCACACCCTAGCGGGAGAGTACACCGGGGAGCTGTTTTTT. This sequence encodes CASSHTLAGEYTGELFF.

The chain carries TRBV2 and TRBJ2-5; TRBD2 might be the D (5 bases). CDR1 is SNHLY, CDR2 FYNNEI, per germline. The CDR3 is 15 amino acids. The V end was cut by 8 bases, the J end by 4 bases, with 20 bases between. The CDR3 nucleotides read TGTGCCAGCCAATACGGGATTTCAGGAGGAGAGACCCAGTACTTC. Its protein product is CASQYGISGGETQYF.

The chain uses TRBV19 and TRBJ2-1, with TRBD2 matching over 9 bases. The CDR3 runs 15 residues. In germline, CDR1 is LNHDA, CDR2 SQIVND (reference sequence). After removal of 3 bases from V and 2 bases from J, the junction contained 2 bases not matched to a gene. The CDR3 sequence is CASSIQRGAYNEQFF. The CDR3 DNA reads TGTGCCAGTAGTATCCAGCGGGGGGCCTACAATGAGCAGTTCTTC.

The CDR3 DNA follows: TGTGCCAGCAGTGAACAGGGAATAGCGAACACCGGGGAGCTGTTTTTT. It specifies CASSEQGIANTGELFF. The chain has TRBV2 and TRBJ2-2, with a weak D call TRBD1 (5 bases). From germline, CDR1 is SNHLY and CDR2 FYNNEI. V lost 2 bases to trimming and J lost 0 bases, with 10 bases between them. This CDR3 contains 16 residues.

The J gene is TRBJ2-1, the V gene TRBV5-1; 8 bases match TRBD1. V was pared by 2 bases and J by 10 bases, with 5 bases of the junction left unmatched. This CDR3 is built from 13 residues. Germline loops: CDR1 SGHRS, CDR2 YFSETQ. The CDR3 DNA reads as TGCGCCAGCAGCTTCGGTGGACAGGGAGAGCAGTTCTTC. This codes for CASSFGGQGEQFF.

This clone has only one observation. The rearrangement links TRBV18 to TRBJ2-3; the D is unclear. Looked up from germline, CDR1 is KGHSH and CDR2 is LQKENI. V was clipped by 6 bases and J by 0 bases, with 16 bases between them. The CDR3 covers 16 residues. The CDR3 loop is CASSPLPTASTDTQYF. The CDR3 nucleotides are TGTGCCAGCTCCCCTTTACCCACTGCTAGCACAGATACGCAGTATTTT.

The CDR3 DNA sequence: TGTGCCAGCAGTGACCCCCCTAATGAGCAGTTCTTC. This encodes CASSDPPNEQFF. The chain couples TRBV2 to TRBJ2-1; D is uncertain. Germline CDR1 and CDR2: SNHLY and FYNNEI. The V gene lost 3 bases and the J gene lost 7 bases, with 7 bases spanning the gap. The CDR3 is 12 residues long. Looking up the rest from reference TRBV2 and TRBJ2-1 gives the full variable domain: EPEVTQTPSHQVTQMGQEVILRCVPISNHLYFYWYRQILGQKVEFLVSFYNNEISEKSEIFDDQFSVERPDGSNFTLKIRSTKLEDSAMYFCASSDPPNEQFFGPGTRLTVL.

This chain uses TRBV18 with TRBJ2-5; TRBD2 matches at 14 bases. This CDR3 comprises 19 residues. Trimming took 2 bases from V and 1 from J; bases not matched to a gene: 9. The germline V gene encodes CDR1 KGHSH and CDR2 LQKENI. The CDR3 sequence is CASSPGPTSGGGRQETQYF. CDR3 bases: TGTGCCAGCTCACCAGGCCCGACTAGCGGGGGGGGACGCCAAGAGACCCAGTACTTC.

The chain links TRBV5-1 to TRBJ2-1; tentatively, D is TRBD1 (6 bases). Germline V gene sequence: CDR1 SGHRS, CDR2 YFSETQ. The CDR3 has 14 residues. V dropped 4 bases and J dropped 5 bases, with 13 bases sitting between them. CDR3 nucleotides: TGCGCCAGCAGCCCTGGACAGTTGAACAATGAGCAGTTCTTC. This sequence encodes CASSPGQLNNEQFF.

The J gene is TRBJ2-5, the V gene TRBV18; 9 bases are shared with TRBD1. The trim removed 5 bases at V and 5 bases at J, leaving 9 bases unmatched. Germline V lookup: CDR1 KGHSH, CDR2 LQKENI. The CDR3 has 15 amino acids. CDR3 amino acids: CASSAKQGAGETQYF. The DNA for the CDR3 is TGTGCCAGCTCAGCGAAACAGGGGGCTGGGGAGACCCAGTACTTC.

The chain links TRBV9 to TRBJ1-3; D remains unclear. The V gene lost 0 bases and the J gene lost 3 bases, with 7 bases spanning the gap. The CDR3 is 14 residues long. Per germline, CDR1 SGDLS and CDR2 YYNGEE. CDR3 DNA sequence: TGTGCCAGCAGCGTAGGGTCGGTTGGAAACACCATATATTTT. Its translation is CASSVGSVGNTIYF. Combining the CDR3 with reference TRBV9 and TRBJ1-3 gives the whole variable domain DSGVTQTPKHLITATGQRVTLRCSPRSGDLSVYWYQQSLDQGLQFLIQYYNGEERAKGNILERFSAQQFPDLHSELNLSSLELGDSALYFCASSVGSVGNTIYFGEGSWLTVV.

The chain carries TRBV27 and TRBJ1-1, with 7 bases aligning to TRBD1. The CDR3 has 14 residues. V gave up 9 bases and J gave up 3 bases; unmatched junction bases: 10. Per germline, CDR1 MNHEY and CDR2 SMNVEV (reference sequence). CDR3 coding DNA: TGTGCCAGTTCGACATTAACAGGGGACACTGAAGCTTTCTTT. Translation: CASSTLTGDTEAFF.

The chain uses TRBV5-1 and TRBJ1-1, with 7 bases aligning to TRBD1. V was clipped by 0 bases and J by 2 bases; unmatched bases: 13. CDR3 length equals 18 residues. Germline V gene data show CDR1 as SGHRS and CDR2 as YFSETQ. The CDR3 sequence is CASSLGLLGRGNNTEAFF. CDR3 in DNA: TGCGCCAGCAGCTTGGGTCTTTTGGGCAGGGGGAATAACACTGAAGCTTTCTTT.